These T cell receptor beta chains were read from a single sample in a study of OX40 agonist ivuxolimab in advanced cancers. Repertoires were generated with immunoSEQ multiplex PCR, while TCRdb's copy carries only in-frame clones and drops some. The sample holds about 14,000 clones, about 80% seen once. This specimen consisted of CD4+ or CD8+ T cells sorted from blood, obtained in a trial of the OX40 agonist ivuxolimab. The receptors were sampled from an adult with an advanced solid tumor such as melanoma, head and neck, liver or kidney cancer. The CDR3 runs from the conserved cysteine through the conserved F or W. A D gene is named only where the DNA matches it firmly. Clone size is not always given. Where it is, it says once, few, many or a class for expanded clones.

J,V,size,length,D,DNA,CDR3
TRBJ2-3,TRBV27,-,16,-,TGTGCCAGCAGTTGGGCGCGGGGAAAAAACACAGATACGCAGTATTTT,CASSWARGKNTDTQYF
TRBJ2-1,TRBV10-3,-,16,-,TGTGCCATCAGTGAGTCTGCCGGACTACAATACAATGAGCAGTTCTTC,CAISESAGLQYNEQFF
TRBJ2-3,TRBV18,-,15,-,TGTGCCAGCTCACCAGTGGCGGTCTCCACCTATACGCAGTATTTT,CASSPVAVSTYTQYF
TRBJ2-3,TRBV7-9,once,19,TRBD1,TGTGCCAGCAGCTTAGGCACGACAGGGGGCCGGATTGAGACAGATACGCAGTATTTT,CASSLGTTGGRIETDTQYF
TRBJ1-2,TRBV13,-,14,-,TGTGCCAGCAGTTACGAGGCACCTAACTATGGCTACACCTTC,CASSYEAPNYGYTF
TRBJ2-7,TRBV5-1,-,14,-,TGCGCCAGCGCCTTACGCGAGGGCCGAAACGAGCAGTACTTC,CASALREGRNEQYF
TRBJ2-7,TRBV4-1,-,16,-,TGCGCCAGCAGCCAATTGGCGGAGAATCCTTCCTACGAGCAGTACTTC,CASSQLAENPSYEQYF
TRBJ1-1,TRBV18,-,15,TRBD1,TGTGCCAGCTCACCATATACAGGGGAGAACACTGAAGCTTTCTTT,CASSPYTGENTEAFF
TRBJ2-5,TRBV6-5,once,13,-,TGTGCCAGCAGTTACTCGATTGGAGAGACCCAGTACTTC,CASSYSIGETQYF
TRBJ2-2,TRBV6-4,-,16,-,TGTGCCAGCAGAAAGACTCGCGGGGGCGACACCGGGGAGCTGTTTTTT,CASRKTRGGDTGELFF
TRBJ2-7,TRBV2,-,13,TRBD2,TGTGCCAGTTGGGGAGCGGGGGACTACGAGCAGTACTTC,CASWGAGDYEQYF
TRBJ2-7,TRBV7-6,-,14,-,TGTGCCAGCAGCTTACCCGAAGGCCCGAACGAGCAGTACTTC,CASSLPEGPNEQYF
TRBJ2-1,TRBV9,few,12,-,TGTGCCAGCAGCGGTCTAAGGAGTGAGCAGTTCTTC,CASSGLRSEQFF
TRBJ2-7,TRBV5-3,-,13,TRBD2,TGTGCCGCCGGCGAGCGGGGCTCCTACGAGCAGTACTTC,CAAGERGSYEQYF
TRBJ1-5,TRBV27,-,14,-,TGTGCCAGCAGTTTCCAGGGAGGGAATCAGCCCCAGCATTTT,CASSFQGGNQPQHF
TRBJ2-3,TRBV6-5,-,13,TRBD1,TGTGGTACCGGGACAGGGGAAACAGATACGCAGTATTTT,CGTGTGETDTQYF
TRBJ2-7,TRBV11-1,-,16,-,TGTGCCAGCAGCTTAGCGCTCAAGGGCAACCTAGGCGAGCAGTACTTC,CASSLALKGNLGEQYF
TRBJ2-5,TRBV6-1,-,15,-,TGTGCCAGCACACAGTCACTAGCTGGGTTGGAGACCCAGTACTTC,CASTQSLAGLETQYF
TRBJ1-6,TRBV6-1,-,15,-,TGTGCCAGCAGTGAAGCCTCAGGCGATTATTCACCCCTCCACTTT,CASSEASGDYSPLHF
TRBJ2-7,TRBV19,-,16,-,TGTGCCAGCACTCCGAGGATGACAAGGGCCCCCTACGAGCAGTACTTC,CASTPRMTRAPYEQYF
TRBJ1-6,TRBV7-9,-,15,TRBD1,TGTGCCAGCAGTTCAACAGGGGGCGGTTATTCACCCCTCCACTTT,CASSSTGGGYSPLHF
TRBJ1-1,TRBV29-1,-,13,-,TGCACCACCGCCCCCGGGGATAACACTGAAGCTTTCTTT,CTTAPGDNTEAFF